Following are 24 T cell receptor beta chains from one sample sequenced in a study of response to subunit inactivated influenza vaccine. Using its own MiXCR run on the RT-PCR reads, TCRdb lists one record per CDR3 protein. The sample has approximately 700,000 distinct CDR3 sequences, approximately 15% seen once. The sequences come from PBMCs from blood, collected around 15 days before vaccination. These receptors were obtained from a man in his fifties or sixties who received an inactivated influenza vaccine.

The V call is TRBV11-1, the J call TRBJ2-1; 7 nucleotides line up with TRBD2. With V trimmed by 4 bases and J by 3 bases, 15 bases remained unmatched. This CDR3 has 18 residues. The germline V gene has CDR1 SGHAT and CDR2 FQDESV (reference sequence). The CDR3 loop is CASSSPRTSLANYNEQFF. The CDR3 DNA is TGTGCCAGCAGCTCCCCCCGGACTAGTTTGGCTAACTACAATGAGCAGTTCTTC.

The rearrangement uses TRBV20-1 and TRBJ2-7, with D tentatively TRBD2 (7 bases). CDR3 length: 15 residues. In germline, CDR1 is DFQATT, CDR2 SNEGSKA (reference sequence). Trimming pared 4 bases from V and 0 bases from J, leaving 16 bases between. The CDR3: CSATLGGGNSYEQYF. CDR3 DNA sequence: TGCAGTGCTACCCTAGGGGGGGGGAACTCCTACGAGCAGTACTTC.

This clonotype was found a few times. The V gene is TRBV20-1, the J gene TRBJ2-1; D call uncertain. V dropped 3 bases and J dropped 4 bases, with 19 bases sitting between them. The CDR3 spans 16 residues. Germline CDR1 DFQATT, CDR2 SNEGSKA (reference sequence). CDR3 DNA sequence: TGCAGTGCTAGTAGTCAATTGCGGACCCGATACAATGAGCAGTTCTTC. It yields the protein CSASSQLRTRYNEQFF.

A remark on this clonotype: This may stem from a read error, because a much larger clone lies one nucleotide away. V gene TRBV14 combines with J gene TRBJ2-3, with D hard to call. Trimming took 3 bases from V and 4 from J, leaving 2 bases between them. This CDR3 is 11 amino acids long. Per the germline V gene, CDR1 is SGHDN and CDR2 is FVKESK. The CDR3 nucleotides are TGTGCCAGCAGCCACGCAGATACGCAGTATTTT. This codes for CASSHADTQYF.

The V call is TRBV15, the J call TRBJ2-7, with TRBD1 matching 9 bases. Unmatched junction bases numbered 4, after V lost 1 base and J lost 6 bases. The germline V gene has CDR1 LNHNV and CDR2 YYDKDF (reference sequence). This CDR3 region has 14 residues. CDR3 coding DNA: TGTGCCACCAGCAGAGTACAGGGGGCTGCCGAGCAGTACTTC. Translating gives CATSRVQGAAEQYF.

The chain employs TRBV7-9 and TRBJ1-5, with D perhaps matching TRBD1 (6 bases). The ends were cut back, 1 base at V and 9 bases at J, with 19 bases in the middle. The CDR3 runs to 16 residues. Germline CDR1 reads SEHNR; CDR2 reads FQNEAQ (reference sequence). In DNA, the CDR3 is TGTGCCAGCAGCTTAGAGGGCTTGGACAGCCCACTGCCCCAGCATTTT. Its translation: CASSLEGLDSPLPQHF.

CDR3 protein: CAWSLGGTNEKLFF. DNA for the CDR3: TGTGCCTGGAGTCTGGGTGGGACTAATGAAAAACTGTTTTTT. The chain combines TRBV30 with TRBJ1-4; D is ambiguous. Per the germline V gene, CDR1 is GTSNPN and CDR2 is SVGIG (reference sequence). V lost 2 bases to trimming and J lost 2 bases, with 9 bases between them. The CDR3 totals 14 residues. The entire variable domain, with the rest obtained from reference TRBV30 and TRBJ1-4, is as follows: SQTIHQWPATLVQPVGSPLSLECTVEGTSNPNLYWYRQAAGRGLQLLFYSVGIGQISSEVPQNLSASRPQDRQFILSSKKLLLSDSGFYLCAWSLGGTNEKLFFGSGTQLSVL.

In nucleotides, the CDR3 is TGTGCCAGCAGGCAACGATTACTAGCGGGGGAAGAGACCCAGTACTTC. This translates into CASRQRLLAGEETQYF. The genes are TRBV5-6 and TRBJ2-5; the match to TRBD2 covers 11 bases. This CDR3 region has 16 residues. Germline CDR1 and CDR2: SGHDT and YYEEEE. The J segment lost 3 bases and the V segment lost 5 bases, leaving 9 bases of the junction unmatched.

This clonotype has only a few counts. The CDR3 protein is CSVEDSLYEQYF. CDR3 sequence (DNA): TGCAGCGTTGAAGATAGCCTTTACGAGCAGTACTTC. The V gene is TRBV29-1, the J gene TRBJ2-7; D is undetermined. There are 12 residues in the CDR3. The germline gives CDR1 SQVTM, CDR2 ANQGSEA. V was clipped by 0 bases and J by 4 bases, with 7 bases between them.

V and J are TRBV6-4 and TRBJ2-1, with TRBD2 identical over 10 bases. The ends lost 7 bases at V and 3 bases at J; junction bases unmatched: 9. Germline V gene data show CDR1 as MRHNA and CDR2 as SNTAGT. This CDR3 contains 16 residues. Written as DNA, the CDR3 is TGTGCCAGCACCCCCGAGTCTAGCGGGGGCTACAATGAGCAGTTCTTC. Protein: CASTPESSGGYNEQFF.

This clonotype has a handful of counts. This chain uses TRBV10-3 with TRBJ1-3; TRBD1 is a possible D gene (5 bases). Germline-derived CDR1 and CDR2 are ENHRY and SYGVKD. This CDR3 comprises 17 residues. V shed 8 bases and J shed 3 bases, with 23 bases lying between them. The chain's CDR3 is CAIQGGDLSLFGNTIYF. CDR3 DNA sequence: TGTGCCATCCAGGGAGGGGACCTCTCCCTTTTTGGAAACACCATATATTTT.

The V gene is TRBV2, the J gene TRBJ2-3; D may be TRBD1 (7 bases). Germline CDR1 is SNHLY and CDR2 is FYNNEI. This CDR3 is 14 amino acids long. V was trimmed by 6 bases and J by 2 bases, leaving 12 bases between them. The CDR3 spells CASRRDRYTDTQYF. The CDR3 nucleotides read TGTGCCAGCAGGCGGGACAGATACACAGATACGCAGTATTTT.

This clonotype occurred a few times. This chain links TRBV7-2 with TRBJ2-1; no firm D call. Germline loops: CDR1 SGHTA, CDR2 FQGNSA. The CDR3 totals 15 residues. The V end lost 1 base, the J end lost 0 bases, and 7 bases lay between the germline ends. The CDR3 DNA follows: TGTGCCAGCAGCTTAGGGGCACGCTCCTACAATGAGCAGTTCTTC. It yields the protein CASSLGARSYNEQFF.

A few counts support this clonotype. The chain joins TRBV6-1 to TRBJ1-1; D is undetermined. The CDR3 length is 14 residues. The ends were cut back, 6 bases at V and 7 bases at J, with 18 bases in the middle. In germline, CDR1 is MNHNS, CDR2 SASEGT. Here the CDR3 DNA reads TGTGCCAGCAGCAGCGGAGGGAAGAAGGATGAAGCTTTCTTT. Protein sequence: CASSSGGKKDEAFF.

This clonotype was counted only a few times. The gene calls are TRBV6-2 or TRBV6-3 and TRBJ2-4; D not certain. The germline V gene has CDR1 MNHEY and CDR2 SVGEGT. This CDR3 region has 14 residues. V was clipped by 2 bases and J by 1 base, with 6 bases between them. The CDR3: CASSYITAKNIQYF. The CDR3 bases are TGTGCCAGCAGTTACATTACTGCCAAAAACATTCAGTACTTC.

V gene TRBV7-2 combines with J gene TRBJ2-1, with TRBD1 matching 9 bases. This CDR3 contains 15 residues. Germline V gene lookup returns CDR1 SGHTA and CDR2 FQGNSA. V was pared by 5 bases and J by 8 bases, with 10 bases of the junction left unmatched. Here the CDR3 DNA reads TGTGCCAGCAGCGCAGGGACAGGGATGGTCGATGAGCAGTTCTTC. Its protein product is CASSAGTGMVDEQFF.

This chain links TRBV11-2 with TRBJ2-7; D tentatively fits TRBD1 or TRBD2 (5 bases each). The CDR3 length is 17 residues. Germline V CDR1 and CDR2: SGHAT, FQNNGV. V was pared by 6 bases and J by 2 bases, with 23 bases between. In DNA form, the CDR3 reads TGTGCCAGCAGAAACACTATCGGGACGAGCAGGACCTACGAGCAGTACTTC. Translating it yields CASRNTIGTSRTYEQYF.

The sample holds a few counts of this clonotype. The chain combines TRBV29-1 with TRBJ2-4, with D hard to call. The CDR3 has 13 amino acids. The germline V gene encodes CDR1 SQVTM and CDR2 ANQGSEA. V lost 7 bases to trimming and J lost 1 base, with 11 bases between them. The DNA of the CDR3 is TGCAGCGCGGGTATAGGGGCCAAAAACATTCAGTACTTC. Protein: CSAGIGAKNIQYF.

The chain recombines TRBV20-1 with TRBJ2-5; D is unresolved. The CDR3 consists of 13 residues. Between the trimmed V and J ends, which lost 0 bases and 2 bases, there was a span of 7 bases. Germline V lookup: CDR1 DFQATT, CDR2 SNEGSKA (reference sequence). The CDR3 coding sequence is TGCAGTGCTAGAGATCCCCAACAAGAGACCCAGTACTTC. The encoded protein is CSARDPQQETQYF.

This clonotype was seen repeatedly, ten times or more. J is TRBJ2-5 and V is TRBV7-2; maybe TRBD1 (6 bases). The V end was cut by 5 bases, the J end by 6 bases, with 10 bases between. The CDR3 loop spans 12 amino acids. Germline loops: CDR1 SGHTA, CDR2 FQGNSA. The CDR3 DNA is TGTGCCAGCAGCCCCCAGGGGCAGACCCAGTACTTC. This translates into CASSPQGQTQYF.

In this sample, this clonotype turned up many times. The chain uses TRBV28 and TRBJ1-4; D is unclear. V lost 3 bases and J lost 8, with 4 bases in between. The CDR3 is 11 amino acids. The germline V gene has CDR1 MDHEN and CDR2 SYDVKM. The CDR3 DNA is TGTGCCAGCAGTTTTGAAGAAAAACTGTTTTTT. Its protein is CASSFEEKLFF.

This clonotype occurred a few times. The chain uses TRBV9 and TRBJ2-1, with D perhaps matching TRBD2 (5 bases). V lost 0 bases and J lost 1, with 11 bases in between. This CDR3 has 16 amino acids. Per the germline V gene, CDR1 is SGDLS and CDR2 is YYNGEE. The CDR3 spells CASSVGGLPSYNEQFF. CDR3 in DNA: TGTGCCAGCAGCGTAGGAGGACTCCCTTCCTACAATGAGCAGTTCTTC. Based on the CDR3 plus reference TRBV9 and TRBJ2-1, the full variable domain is DSGVTQTPKHLITATGQRVTLRCSPRSGDLSVYWYQQSLDQGLQFLIQYYNGEERAKGNILERFSAQQFPDLHSELNLSSLELGDSALYFCASSVGGLPSYNEQFFGPGTRLTVL.

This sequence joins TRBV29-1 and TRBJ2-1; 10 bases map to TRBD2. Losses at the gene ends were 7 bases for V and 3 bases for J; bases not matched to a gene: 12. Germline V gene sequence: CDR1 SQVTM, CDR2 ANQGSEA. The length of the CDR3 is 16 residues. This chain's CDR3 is CSAGSSGGAVYNEQFF. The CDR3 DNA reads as TGCAGCGCTGGATCTAGCGGGGGAGCAGTCTACAATGAGCAGTTCTTC.

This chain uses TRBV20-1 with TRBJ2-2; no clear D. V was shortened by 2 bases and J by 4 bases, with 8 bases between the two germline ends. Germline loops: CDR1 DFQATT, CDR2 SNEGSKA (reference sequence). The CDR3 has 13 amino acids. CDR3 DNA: TGCAGTGCTAGACCTCCGGTCACCGGGGAGCTGTTTTTT. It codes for CSARPPVTGELFF.